This TCR beta chain is drawn from a study of blood T cell repertoires in COVID-19. The J segment lost 2 bases and the V segment lost 5 bases, leaving 6 bases of the junction unmatched. The CDR3 is 17 amino acids. Germline V gene sequence: CDR1 SEHNR, CDR2 FQNEAQ (reference sequence). Clones were read by immunoSEQ multiplex PCR, and TCRdb kept only the in-frame ones, dropping some. The profile shows approximately 360,000 clones, about 90% of them singletons. The sample comprised peripheral blood. The receptor comes from a man in his forties with acute or convalescent COVID-19. This chain joins TRBV7-9 and TRBJ1-4, with 12 nucleotides matching TRBD1. In DNA, the CDR3 is TGTGCCAGCAGCGAAACGGGACAGGGGGCGACTAATGAAAAACTGTTTTTT. This translates into CASSETGQGATNEKLFF.